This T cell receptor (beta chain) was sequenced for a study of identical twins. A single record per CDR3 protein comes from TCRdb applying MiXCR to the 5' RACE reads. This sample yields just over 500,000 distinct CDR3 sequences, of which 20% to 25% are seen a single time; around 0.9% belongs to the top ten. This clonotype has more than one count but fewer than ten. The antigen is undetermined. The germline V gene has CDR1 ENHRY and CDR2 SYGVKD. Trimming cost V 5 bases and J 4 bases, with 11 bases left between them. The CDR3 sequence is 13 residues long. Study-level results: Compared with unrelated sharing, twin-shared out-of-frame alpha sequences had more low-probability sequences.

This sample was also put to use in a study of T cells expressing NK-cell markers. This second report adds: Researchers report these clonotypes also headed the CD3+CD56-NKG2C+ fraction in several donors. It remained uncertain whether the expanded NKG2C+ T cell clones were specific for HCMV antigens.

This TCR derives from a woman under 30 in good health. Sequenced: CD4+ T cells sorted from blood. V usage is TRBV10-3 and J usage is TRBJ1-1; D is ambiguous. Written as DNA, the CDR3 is TGTGCCATCAGTAGGATCCCGGGCACTGAAGCTTTCTTT. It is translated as CAISRIPGTEAFF.